Shown below are 6 T cell receptor beta chains from a single sample sequenced in a study of control samples from healthy donors and cancer patients. Clones were read by immunoSEQ multiplex PCR, and TCRdb kept only the in-frame ones, dropping some. The sample contains approximately 20,000 clones, 84% of which appear only once. Input material: PBMCs. The receptors come from a man aged 60 to 69 with colorectal cancer.

V gene TRBV10-2 combines with J gene TRBJ1-2; no firm D call. In germline, CDR1 is WSHSY, CDR2 SAAADI. V lost 9 bases and J lost 8, with 19 bases in between. CDR3 length: 13 residues. In DNA form, the CDR3 reads TGCGCCAGTGTGGATAGGGAGACCCGGGGCTACACCTTC. Translating it yields CASVDRETRGYTF.

This chain connects TRBV7-9 to TRBJ1-1, with 11 bases aligning to TRBD1. The germline V gene encodes CDR1 SEHNR and CDR2 FQNEAQ (reference sequence). The trim removed 1 base at V and 7 bases at J, leaving 5 bases unmatched. The CDR3 spans 15 residues. DNA of the CDR3: TGTGCCAGCAGCTTAGGTGGACAGGGGGCCGGTGAAGCTTTCTTT. It encodes CASSLGGQGAGEAFF.

This chain connects TRBV29-1 to TRBJ1-3; D remains ambiguous. The CDR3 totals 14 residues. Germline V gene data show CDR1 as SQVTM and CDR2 as ANQGSEA. V was pared by 7 bases and J by 1 base, with 14 bases between. The CDR3 sequence is CSAGEGLSGNTIYF. The CDR3 DNA follows: TGCAGCGCCGGGGAAGGGTTGTCTGGAAACACCATATATTTT.

The chain uses TRBV11-2 and TRBJ1-3, with 7 bases lining up with TRBD1. The junction had 1 base not matched to a gene; V was cut back by 2 bases and J by 0 bases. Germline CDR1 and CDR2: SGHAT and FQNNGV. The CDR3 length is 15 residues. In DNA, the CDR3 is TGTGCCAGCAGCTTATGGGACAGCTCTGGAAACACCATATATTTT. It specifies CASSLWDSSGNTIYF.

The chain employs TRBV3-1 (or the pseudogene TRBV3-2) and TRBJ1-2, with a weak D call TRBD1 (6 bases). Germline CDR1 LGHDT, CDR2 YNNKEL (reference sequence). This CDR3 region has 14 residues. Deletions cut 4 bases from V and 4 bases from J, with 13 bases between. The DNA for the CDR3 is TGTGCCAGCAGCCGGGGGGGGCAGGCCTATGGCTACACCTTC. Protein sequence: CASSRGGQAYGYTF.

For the CDR3, the DNA is TGCGCCAGCAGCTTGACAGGGGGAGGGGGCACTGAAGCTTTCTTT. As protein: CASSLTGGGGTEAFF. The chain links TRBV5-1 to TRBJ1-1; 8 bases are shared with TRBD1. This CDR3 spans 15 amino acids. Germline values: CDR1 SGHRS, CDR2 YFSETQ. V lost 1 base and J lost 4; bases outside the gene matches: 6.